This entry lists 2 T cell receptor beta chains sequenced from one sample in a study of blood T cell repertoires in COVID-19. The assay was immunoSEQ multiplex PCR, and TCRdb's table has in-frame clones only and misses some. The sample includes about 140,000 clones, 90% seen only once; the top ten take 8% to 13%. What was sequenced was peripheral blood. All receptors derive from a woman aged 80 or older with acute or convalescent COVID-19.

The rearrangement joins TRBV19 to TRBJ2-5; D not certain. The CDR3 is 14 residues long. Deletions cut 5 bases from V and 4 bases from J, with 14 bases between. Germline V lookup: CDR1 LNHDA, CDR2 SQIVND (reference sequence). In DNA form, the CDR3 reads TGTGCCAGTAGTGCGCCGGAGTTAGGAGAGACCCAGTACTTC. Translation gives CASSAPELGETQYF.

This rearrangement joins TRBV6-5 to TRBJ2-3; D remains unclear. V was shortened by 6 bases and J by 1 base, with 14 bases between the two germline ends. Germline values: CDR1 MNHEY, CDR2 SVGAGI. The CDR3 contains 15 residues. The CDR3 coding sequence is TGTGCCAGCAGAGTATTCCTCGGTGGCACAGATACGCAGTATTTT. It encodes CASRVFLGGTDTQYF.